This T cell receptor beta chain was retrieved from a study of beta chain features in type 1 diabetes. In the study overall: Patient and healthy donor groups were alike in age, gender and cell yields. Taken together, all samples contributed 107,917,701 examined sorted cells.

Study results and caveats: A pattern of fewer insertions and more deletions at VDJ junctions was seen in type 1 diabetes patients. The cDNA sequencing approach could over-represent high-TCR-expressing cells.

This clone was seen more than once but under ten times. The antigen is undetermined. Sequencing targeted expressed TCRB transcripts, as all isolated RNA had been reverse transcribed. Profiling relied on immunoSEQ multiplex PCR, and the TCRdb table lists in-frame clones only, not all of them. The sample contains under 550,000 clones, more than 9.5% of which appear only once. The V end was cut by 1 base, the J end by 1 base, with 4 bases between. Germline V lookup: CDR1 SGHAT, CDR2 FQNNGV. This CDR3 comprises 13 residues. This sequence joins TRBV11-2 and TRBJ1-1; D is undetermined. The clonotype was recovered from a woman in her late teens or twenties in good health. Sequenced sample: naive CD4+ T cells from blood. CDR3 coding DNA: TGTGCCAGCAGCTTAGTGCAGAACACTGAAGCTTTCTTT. Protein: CASSLVQNTEAFF.